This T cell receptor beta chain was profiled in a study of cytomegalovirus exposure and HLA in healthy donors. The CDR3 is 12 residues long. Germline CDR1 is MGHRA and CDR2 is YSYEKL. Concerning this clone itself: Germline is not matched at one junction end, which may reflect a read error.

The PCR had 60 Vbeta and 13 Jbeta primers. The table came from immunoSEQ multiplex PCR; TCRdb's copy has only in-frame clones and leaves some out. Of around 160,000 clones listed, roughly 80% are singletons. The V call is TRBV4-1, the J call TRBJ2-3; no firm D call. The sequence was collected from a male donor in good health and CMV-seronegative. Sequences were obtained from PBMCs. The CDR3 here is CASSRPTNTQYF. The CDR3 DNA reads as TGCGCCAGCAGCCGCCCCACAAATACGCAGTATTTT.